These T cell receptor beta chains were read from a single sample in a study of radiotherapy plus CTLA-4 blockade in lung cancer. The method was immunoSEQ multiplex PCR; TCRdb's version includes in-frame clones alone and lacks a portion of them. The sample includes some 71,000 clones, around 76% of them seen just once. Here the sequenced sample was peripheral blood, taken from a patient treated with radiotherapy plus ipilimumab. Source of these receptors: a human donor with non-small cell lung cancer whose response to radiotherapy plus ipilimumab could not be evaluated. Some clones in this sample may be carry-over from other donors' samples. Both conserved end residues are part of each CDR3. Each record gives: J gene, D gene, V gene, CDR3 protein. The D gene is left open where the match is weak.

TRBJ1-2	TRBD1	TRBV19	CASSDRGSRGYTF
TRBJ2-5	-	TRBV9	CASSVGGGRGWETQYF
TRBJ1-3	TRBD1	TRBV7-2	CASSSRGGQGKTIYF
TRBJ1-1	-	TRBV2	CVLAGAVDTEAFF
TRBJ2-2	-	TRBV5-4	CASSSYMTSPTGELFF
TRBJ1-4	-	TRBV15	CATSRDIAGPEKLFF
TRBJ1-2	TRBD1	TRBV7-2	CASSFGTGGYTF
TRBJ2-2	-	TRBV2	CASRSGGLGELFF
TRBJ1-4	-	TRBV6-5	CASSYSAGNNEKLFF
TRBJ2-6	-	TRBV10-3	CAIGSSIGGLGSGANVLTF
TRBJ2-7	-	TRBV9	CASSVAAGSYEQYF
TRBJ1-1	-	TRBV19	CASSISHRDTEAFF
TRBJ2-1	TRBD1	TRBV2	CASRMGQGDYNEQFF
TRBJ2-7	-	TRBV28	CASSLPLTGLYEQYF
TRBJ1-3	-	TRBV28	CASSFGQRNTIYF
TRBJ1-2	-	TRBV19	CASTPAGGAKGYTF
TRBJ1-2	-	TRBV7-8	CASSFGGAYGYTF
TRBJ1-4	-	TRBV5-4	CASSLTGLKEKLFF
TRBJ2-1	TRBD2	TRBV9	CASSPRWLGRGLYNEQFF
TRBJ2-6	TRBD1	TRBV5-1	CASSFGQGAGGANVLTF